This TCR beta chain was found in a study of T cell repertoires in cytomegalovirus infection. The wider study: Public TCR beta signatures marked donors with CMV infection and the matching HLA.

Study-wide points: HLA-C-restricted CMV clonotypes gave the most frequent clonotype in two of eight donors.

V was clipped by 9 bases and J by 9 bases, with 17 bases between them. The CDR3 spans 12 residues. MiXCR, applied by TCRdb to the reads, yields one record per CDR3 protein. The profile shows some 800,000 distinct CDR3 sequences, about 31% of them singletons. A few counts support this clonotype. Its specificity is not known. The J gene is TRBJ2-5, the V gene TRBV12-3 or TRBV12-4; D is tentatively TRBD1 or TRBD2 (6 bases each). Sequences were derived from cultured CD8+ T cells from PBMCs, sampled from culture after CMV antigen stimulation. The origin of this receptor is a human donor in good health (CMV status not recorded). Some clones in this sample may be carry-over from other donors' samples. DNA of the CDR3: TGTGCCAGTCCTCAGGGGCCGGGGGCCCAGTACTTC. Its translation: CASPQGPGAQYF.